These T cell receptor beta chains were read from a single sample in a study of cytomegalovirus exposure and HLA in healthy donors. Only in-frame clones appear in the TCRdb table, and some are missing; sequencing was by immunoSEQ multiplex PCR. Its table records 200,000 or so clones. Source material: PBMCs. The receptors shown here come from a boy younger than 18 in good health and CMV-seronegative. Each CDR3 is given with its conserved first and last residue. The D gene is left open where the match is weak.

j_gene,d_gene,v_gene,CDR3aa,CDR3nt
TRBJ1-6,TRBD1,TRBV9,CASSVGQNYNSPLHF,TGTGCCAGCAGCGTGGGACAGAACTATAATTCACCCCTCCACTTT
TRBJ1-1,TRBD1,TRBV6-5,CASSYFAGTGNTEAFF,TGTGCCAGCAGTTACTTCGCCGGGACAGGGAACACTGAAGCTTTCTTT
TRBJ2-3,NA,TRBV19,CASSLGGTQYF,TGTGCCAGTAGCTTAGGAGGTACGCAGTATTTT
TRBJ1-5,NA,TRBV19,CASSSLPQINQPQHF,TGTGCCAGTAGTTCCCTACCACAGATCAATCAGCCCCAGCATTTT
TRBJ1-1,NA,TRBV6-5,CASSYKPSGGTFF,TGTGCCAGCAGTTACAAGCCCTCCGGGGGTACGTTCTTT
TRBJ2-7,TRBD1,TRBV15,CATSPRQTGAYEQYF,TGTGCCACCAGCCCGCGTCAGACAGGGGCCTACGAGCAGTACTTC
TRBJ2-3,NA,TRBV7-6,CASSYGTETDTQYF,TGTGCCAGCAGCTACGGGACTGAAACAGATACGCAGTATTTT
TRBJ1-4,NA,TRBV23-1,CASSQSGVQGIELANEKLFF,TGCGCCAGCAGTCAATCGGGTGTTCAGGGTATAGAGTTAGCTAATGAAAAACTGTTTTTT
TRBJ1-3,NA,TRBV30,CAWTGQILTGNTIYF,TGTGCCTGGACTGGGCAGATCCTGACTGGAAACACCATATATTTT
TRBJ1-2,NA,TRBV28,CASLQGRGYGYTF,TGTGCCAGCCTGCAGGGGCGGGGGTATGGCTACACCTTC
TRBJ1-6,NA,TRBV5-8,CASSLGALWSWADF,TGTGCCAGCAGCTTGGGTGCCCTGTGGTCTTGGGCCGATTTT
TRBJ2-2,NA,TRBV6-5,CASSYLAGGELFF,TGTGCCAGCAGTTACTTAGCCGGCGGGGAGCTGTTTTTT